The present entry profiles one TCR beta chain with its context. Its antigen is still unknown. The sample holds no much larger clone one base away, and base qualities are not on file. Its CDR3 holds 16 amino acids, cysteine through phenylalanine. Kept here is only the CDR3 DNA, which spans 48 bases and is read in frame from base 1. Clipping removes 5 bases from V and 4 bases from J, with 4 as the unmatched junction base count. Via the germline V gene (reference sequence), CDR1 is LNHDA and CDR2 SQIVND. These data are taken from a study of control samples from healthy donors and cancer patients (dated by TCRdb to the early 2020s). The receptor library was made with the immunoSEQ multiplex PCR assay. Entries here come from immuneACCESS through TCRdb and include only in-frame sequences with V and J called. Some clones fail to appear in such tables; in the studies checked, an unresolved V gene covers under half of the shortfall, and the cause of the remainder is unknown. The sample has some 64,000 clones on record, more than 70% of them singletons. The ten largest make up over 2% of the sample.

The TCR sequence derives from a woman aged 50 to 60 with head and neck cancer. Sequencing was carried out using PBMCs. Recombination joined TRBV19 with TRBJ2-1, with 14 middle bases fitting TRBD2. The CDR3 amino acid sequence is: CASSFRLAGGYNEQFF. The DNA is as follows: TGTGCCAGTAGTTTCCGACTAGCGGGGGGGTACAATGAGCAGTTCTTC.